The 4 T cell receptor beta chains presented below share a single source sample, sequenced in a study of T cell repertoires in ileal Crohn's disease. Data came from immunoSEQ multiplex PCR; TCRdb stores just in-frame clones and leaves some out. The sample has 10,000 to 15,000 clones; approximately 78% are singletons. Noted time point: neoterminal ileum biopsy at postoperative endoscopy, about 6 months after surgery. The sequencing sample was made of ileal tissue. The receptor source for this set is an adult with Crohn's disease.

The rearrangement links TRBV6-1 to TRBJ2-7, with 10 bases fitting TRBD1. CDR3 length: 14 residues. The ends lost 5 bases at V and 5 bases at J; junction bases unmatched: 6. Germline V lookup: CDR1 MNHNS, CDR2 SASEGT. CDR3 sequence reads: CASSNRDRGHEQYF. The DNA for the CDR3 is TGTGCCAGCAGTAACCGGGACAGGGGCCACGAGCAGTACTTC.

The gene calls are TRBV5-6 and TRBJ2-1; perhaps TRBD2 as D (6 bases). In germline, CDR1 is SGHDT, CDR2 YYEEEE. The length of the CDR3 is 16 residues. With 0 bases removed from V and 1 base from J, the gap between germline ends came to 11 bases. CDR3 region: CASSLAGGISYNEQFF. CDR3 nucleotides: TGTGCCAGCAGCTTGGCAGGCGGGATTTCCTACAATGAGCAGTTCTTC.

The V and J genes are TRBV4-1 and TRBJ2-1; D gene ambiguous. This CDR3 has 11 residues. V lost 7 bases and J 9 bases, leaving 10 bases between the germline ends. Per germline, CDR1 MGHRA and CDR2 YSYEKL. This CDR3 is CASIKAGEQFF. The CDR3 nucleotides are TGCGCCAGCATAAAAGCTGGTGAGCAGTTCTTC.

Only one count was recorded for this clone. Other DNA sequences in the sample encode the same CDR3. J is TRBJ1-6 and V is TRBV2, with no clear D. Germline V lookup: CDR1 SNHLY, CDR2 FYNNEI. V was shortened by 4 bases and J by 13 bases, with 14 bases between the two germline ends. The CDR3 is 13 residues long. The CDR3 DNA reads as TGTGCCAGCAGTGTTGGGCCGAACTCCCCCCTCCACTTT. Translation: CASSVGPNSPLHF.